Sequencing of this T cell receptor beta chain was carried out in a study of cytomegalovirus exposure and HLA in healthy donors (dated by TCRdb to 2017 to 2019). For the wider study: An earlier analysis of approximately 600 of the donors reported 250 to 300 Gb of sequence data and roughly 110 million unique TCR beta sequences from about 200 million T cells. Five DR-DQ haplotypes were treated as single units for association and clustering because of strong linkage in the cohort. The later analysis used no new phenotypic data to find candidate immune exposures, relying instead on TCR beta sequences and their occurrence across donors. All discovery cohort repertoires had been generated using a single sequencing platform. An earlier analysis of 587 of the donors used high-throughput TCR beta sequencing to judge whether each TCR beta V gene segment behaved as functional or pseudogenic. The number of typed donors differed by locus: about 629-630 for A, B, C, DRB1 and DQB1; 500 to 550 for DQA1; around 610 for DPA1; and some 430 for DPB1. A later analysis re-analyzed previously published TCR beta repertoires from approximately 670 donors and added high-resolution HLA genotyping to study TCR occurrence patterns. A later genetic analysis used genome-wide SNP genotypes for about 65% of the 666 donors, treating that subset as a discovery cohort. Both class I and class II loci were covered by HLA typing, at four-digit resolution. Around 330 gigabases of sequencing data and around 80 million unique TCR sequences made up an early release that covered several hundred HLA-typed donors. Alongside the repertoire data, information on donor age, sex, ethnicity and CMV serostatus was compiled. To predict cytomegalovirus infection status, the study brought together high-throughput TCR immunosequencing, statistical association of individual TCRs with disease status, and machine learning. Across 300 to 400 genotyped donors of the cohort, an average of about 240,000 unique TCR beta nucleotide sequences per donor were sequenced, and approximately 19% of those sequences were non-productive. The T cell repertoires of 670 or so subjects were profiled by immunosequencing and related to cytomegalovirus serostatus. The genetic ancestry cluster associated with self-reported Caucasian donors included about 84% of the 300 to 450 genotyped donors. Along with the approximately 600-subject first cohort, a separate validation cohort of over a hundred different subjects was used. The aim of the study was to test whether cataloging public T cell receptors could identify signatures of past pathogen exposure.

The CDR1 and CDR2 encoded by the germline V gene (reference sequence) are LNHDA and SQIVND. The V end loses 3 bases and the J end loses 7 bases, and a stretch of 21 bases separates them. The CDR3 measures 16 amino acids from cysteine to phenylalanine. Only the CDR3 portion is preserved as DNA: 48 bases, with reading frame beginning at the first base. The paper as a whole reports these results and caveats: A further reported finding was that TCR beta sequences accurately predicted the HLA-A and HLA-B alleles for most subjects in the first cohort. Assigning TCR associations to individual alleles was difficult when HLA alleles, especially DR and DQ, strongly co-occurred. Because HLA typing was unavailable for some donors at each locus, only the typed subset was used in association tests. The authors suggested that the approach could potentially be extended to other disease states and immunological phenotypes. A later analysis associated approximately 17,000 TCR beta sequences with specific HLA alleles at a false discovery rate of 0.05. In a later analysis, several top co-occurrence clusters were reported to appear linked to parvovirus B19, influenza, CMV and Epstein-Barr virus. In a later genetic analysis, fewer N-insertions in productive TCRs were reported among donors in an Asian-associated ancestry cluster than the roughly 700-donor mean. Most TCR sequences were observed very rarely across donors, whereas some public TCRs were present in many individuals. Correlated functional status among segregating V segments might reflect linkage disequilibrium, but an unknown experimental factor could not be ruled out. In a later analysis, TCR association rates were found to vary across HLA loci, with the most associated TCRs seen for DRB1 alleles and the fewest for HLA-C alleles. Only TCR beta chains were sequenced in this cohort, and the absence of alpha or paired-chain data limited detectable features. In vitro tests confirmed that a few of the cytomegalovirus-associated TCR beta chains recognize cytomegalovirus antigens. Some IMGT-functional V segments, including TRBV6-2 and TRBV6-3, could not be told apart with the 87-base-pair reads, so those segments were excluded. Because counts were too low, some 17 rarely observed V segments, including chromosome 9 orphons, were excluded from the earlier analysis of about 500 of the donors. A cluster of highly shared sequence variants was judged likely to represent a technical artifact of the sequencing pipeline. For the cohort, immune exposure information was limited to CMV serostatus. In the study, 164 TCR beta chains were listed as associated with cytomegalovirus. In a later genetic analysis, a missense DCLRE1C variant was associated with V-gene and J-gene trimming of TCR beta chains, and the association was replicated in an independent cohort. In an earlier analysis of fewer than 700 of the donors, most TCR beta V segments appeared in productive rearrangements about 87% or about 30% of the time, broadly matching IMGT annotations. Cytomegalovirus status was reported to be diagnosed by the classifier with high specificity and sensitivity in both the original and validation cohorts. Sequencing depth was assumed to be roughly uniform across donors in the presence/absence analyses, though that assumption may not hold. Most CMV-associated TCR beta chains appeared to be HLA-restricted in a later analysis, and the HLA associations seemed to be driven largely by CMV exposure. In a later analysis, HLA-associated TCR beta chains were found to be more clonally expanded and to have lower generation probabilities than equally common non-associated chains.

In total, just over 650 healthy bone marrow donors made up the cohort. At the time of sampling, all cohort members were nominally healthy, though unrecorded immune exposures were likely present. The donor was CMV seropositive and belonged to the group of 250 to 350 seropositive cohort members. A peripheral blood sample was collected from each donor, and TCR beta sequencing was performed on peripheral blood mononuclear cells. Genomic DNA was extracted from the blood cell samples with the Qiagen DNeasy Blood Extraction Kit. Turning to this clone: There is no known antigen for this receptor. No much larger clonotype is one base removed from it; base qualities were not supplied.

Libraries were made using the immunoSEQ multiplex PCR assay. A mixture of 60 forward primers for TCR Vbeta segments and 13 reverse primers for TCR Jbeta segments was used in the multiplex PCR. A multiplex PCR assay on genomic DNA amplified the CDR3 region of rearranged TCR beta genes. Amplified TCR beta libraries were sequenced as 87-base-pair reads on the Illumina HiSeq System. Per the source publication's procedure: In a later analysis, roughly 80 million unique TCR beta chains were counted across the 500 to 850 repertoires, and some 10 million of these chains were shared by at least two donors. To remove PCR and sequencing errors, raw reads were error-corrected and collapsed into unique sequences using a nearest-neighbor algorithm that merged closely related sequences. CDR3 sequences were aligned to IMGT reference sequences to assign V, D and J gene segments. For a sequence to be retained, a match of at least six nucleotides to both a V gene segment and a J gene segment was required. Rearrangements were classified as productive when the CDR3 lacked stop codons and remained in frame with V and J, and all other rearrangements were classified as non-productive. CDR3 was defined by IMGT convention, running from the second conserved V-encoded cysteine to the conserved J-encoded phenylalanine. Sequences without an unambiguous match to a single V gene segment were excluded from the earlier analysis of a few hundred of the donors. In an earlier analysis of several hundred of the donors, V segments were called functional above 56.7% productive rearrangements and were called segregating when the between-donor standard deviation exceeded 5%. A statistical classification framework was built to diagnose cytomegalovirus status from the catalog of TCR beta chain sequences. A later analysis assigned V and J genes by comparing TCR nucleotide sequences with IMGT/GENE-DB human TR gene sequences. The TCRdist pipeline was used in a later analysis to assign CDR3 sequences and most-parsimonious VDJ recombination scenarios. In a later analysis, every TCR beta chain was defined by the combination of its CDR3 amino acid sequence and its V-gene family, and reads without a unique V-gene family were dropped. As a way to deal with suspected cross-contamination and a sequencing artifact, a later analysis dropped 592 nucleotide sequences that were highly shared and had low generation probability. In a later analysis, a clonal expansion index was calculated for each public chain from normalized within-repertoire ranks of inferred template counts. Generation probabilities in a later analysis came from a VDJ recombination model fitted to out-of-frame rearrangements, and those results were checked against IGoR. In a later analysis, TCR-TCR, TCR-HLA and TCR-CMV co-occurrence was scored with hypergeometric tests, and a repertoire-size bias correction was applied to TCR pairs. A later analysis estimated false discovery rates by permuting HLA or CMV assignments 20 times. In a later analysis, co-occurring TCRs were grouped using DBSCAN, and TCRdist sequence similarity was added for clustering within HLA-allele-positive subsets. Repertoires with fewer than 30,000 or more than 120,000 public chains, plus five repertoires with anomalous nucleotide sharing, were excluded from co-occurrence clustering. Imported from immuneACCESS, the table was reduced by TCRdb to in-frame sequences with V and J called. These copies leave out some clones; in studies compared against another copy, an unresolved V gene accounts for under half, and the cause of the remainder is not known. V, J and clone size derive from that table, while D and trimming were established from the DNA sequence. This sample comprises 100,000 to 150,000 clones, over 70% of them detected only once. The top ten clones comprise approximately 2% of the sample.

The chain couples TRBV19 to TRBJ1-2; a tentative D call is TRBD1 (6 bases match). The sample consisted of PBMCs. The origin of this receptor is a woman in her thirties or forties in good health and CMV-seropositive. The encoded CDR3 is CASSMPLQGALFGYTF. The nucleotide sequence reads TGTGCCAGTAGTATGCCCCTACAGGGTGCCCTTTTTGGCTACACCTTC.